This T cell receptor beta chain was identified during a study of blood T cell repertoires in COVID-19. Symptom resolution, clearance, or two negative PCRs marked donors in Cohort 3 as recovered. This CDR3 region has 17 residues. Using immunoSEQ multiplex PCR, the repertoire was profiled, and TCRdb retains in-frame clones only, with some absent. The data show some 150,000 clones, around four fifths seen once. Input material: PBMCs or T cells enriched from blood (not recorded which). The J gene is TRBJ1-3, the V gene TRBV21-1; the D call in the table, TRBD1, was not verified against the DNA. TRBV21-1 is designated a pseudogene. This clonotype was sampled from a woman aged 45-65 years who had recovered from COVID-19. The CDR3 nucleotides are TGTGCCAGCACCGGGACAGGGGATAGTCGGTCTGGAAACACCATATATTTT. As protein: CASTGTGDSRSGNTIYF.